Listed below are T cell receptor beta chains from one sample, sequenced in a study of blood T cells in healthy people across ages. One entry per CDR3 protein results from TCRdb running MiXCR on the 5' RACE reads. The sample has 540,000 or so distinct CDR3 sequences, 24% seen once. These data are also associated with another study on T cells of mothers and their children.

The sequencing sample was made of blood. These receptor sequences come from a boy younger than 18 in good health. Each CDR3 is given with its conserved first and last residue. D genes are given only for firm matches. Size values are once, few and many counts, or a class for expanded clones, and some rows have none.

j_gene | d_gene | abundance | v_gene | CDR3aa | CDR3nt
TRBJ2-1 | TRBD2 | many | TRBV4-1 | CASSQGRTGTNTYNEQFF | TGCGCCAGCAGCCAAGGTAGGACCGGGACTAACACCTACAATGAGCAGTTCTTC
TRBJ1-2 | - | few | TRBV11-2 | CASSNRSIYGYTF | TGTGCCAGCAGTAATAGATCGATCTATGGCTACACCTTC
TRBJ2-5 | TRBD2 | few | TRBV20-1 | CSAINLSGRETQYF | TGCAGTGCTATCAACCTTAGCGGGAGAGAGACCCAGTACTTC
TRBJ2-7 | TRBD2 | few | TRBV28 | CASTQVTGGSYEQYF | TGTGCCAGCACCCAAGTAACGGGGGGTTCCTACGAGCAGTACTTC
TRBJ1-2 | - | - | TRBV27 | CASSLSTAPNYGYTF | TGTGCCAGCAGTTTATCTACTGCTCCTAACTATGGCTACACCTTC
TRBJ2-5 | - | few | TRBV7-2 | CASLGGGGQETQYF | TGTGCCAGCCTGGGAGGGGGGGGTCAAGAGACCCAGTACTTC
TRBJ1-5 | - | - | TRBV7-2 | CASSSINGQPQHF | TGTGCCAGCAGCTCCATCAACGGTCAGCCCCAGCACTTT
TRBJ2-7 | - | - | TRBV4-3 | CASSQEGHGGYEQYF | TGCGCCAGCAGCCAGGAGGGGCATGGAGGGTACGAGCAGTACTTC
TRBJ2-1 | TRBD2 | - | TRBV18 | CASSPQSGRSYNEQFF | TGTGCCAGCTCACCACAAAGCGGGAGATCCTACAATGAGCAGTTCTTC
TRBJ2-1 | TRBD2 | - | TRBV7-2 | CASSLSSGGAVGEQFF | TGTGCCAGCAGTTTATCGAGCGGGGGGGCTGTAGGTGAGCAGTTCTTC
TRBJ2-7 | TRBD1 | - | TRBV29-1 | CSVAGGDRYEQYF | TGCAGCGTTGCAGGGGGCGATCGGTACGAGCAGTACTTC
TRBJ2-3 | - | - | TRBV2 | CASSEEGANTDTQYF | TGTGCCAGCAGTGAGGAGGGAGCGAACACAGATACGCAGTATTTT
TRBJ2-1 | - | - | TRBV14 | CASSQDPHNEQFF | TGTGCCAGCAGCCAAGACCCGCACAATGAGCAGTTCTTC
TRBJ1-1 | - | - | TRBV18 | CASSPTGTVNTEAFF | TGTGCCAGCTCACCAACAGGGACGGTGAACACTGAAGCTTTCTTT
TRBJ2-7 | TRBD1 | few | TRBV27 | CASRRDRETSYEQYF | TGTGCCAGCAGAAGGGACAGGGAGACATCCTACGAGCAGTACTTC
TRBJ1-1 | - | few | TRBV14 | CASSQGLATEAFF | TGTGCCAGCAGCCAAGGGTTGGCCACTGAAGCTTTCTTT
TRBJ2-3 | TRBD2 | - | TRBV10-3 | CAISEPDGTSGNSYTDTQYF | TGTGCCATCAGTGAACCCGACGGGACTAGCGGGAATAGTTACACAGATACGCAGTATTTT
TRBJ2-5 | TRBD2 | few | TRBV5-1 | CASSQSTSGSQETQYF | TGCGCCAGCTCACAATCGACTAGCGGGAGCCAAGAGACCCAGTACTTC
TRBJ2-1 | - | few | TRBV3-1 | CASTHLSGGGGSNEQFF | TGTGCCAGCACACACCTATCCGGAGGGGGTGGTAGCAATGAGCAGTTCTTC
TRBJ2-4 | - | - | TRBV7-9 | CASSLVEGGKNIQYF | TGTGCCAGCAGCTTAGTTGAGGGGGGCAAAAACATTCAGTACTTC
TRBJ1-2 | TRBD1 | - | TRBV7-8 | CASSPGSRQGVDDYGYTF | TGTGCCAGCAGCCCCGGGTCAAGGCAGGGGGTGGATGACTATGGCTACACCTTC
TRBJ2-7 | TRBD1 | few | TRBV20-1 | CSLWDREFEQYF | TGCAGCCTTTGGGACAGGGAGTTCGAGCAGTACTTC
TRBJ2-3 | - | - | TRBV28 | CASSPRGWVSRDTQYF | TGTGCCAGCAGCCCTCGAGGTTGGGTATCTCGGGATACGCAGTATTTT
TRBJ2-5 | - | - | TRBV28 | CASSLAIQKTQYF | TGTGCCAGCAGTTTGGCCATCCAGAAGACCCAGTACTTC
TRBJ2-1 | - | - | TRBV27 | CASSFSQGNEQFF | TGTGCCAGCAGTTTCTCCCAAGGAAATGAGCAGTTCTTC
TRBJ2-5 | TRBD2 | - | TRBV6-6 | CASSYNAGGKETQYF | TGTGCCAGCAGTTACAATGCCGGGGGGAAAGAGACCCAGTACTTC
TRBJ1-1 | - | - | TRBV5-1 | CASSLTGGLNTEAFF | TGCGCCAGCAGCTTGACTGGGGGGTTGAACACTGAAGCTTTCTTT
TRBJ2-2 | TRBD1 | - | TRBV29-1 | CSVVWTGGTGELFF | TGCAGCGTTGTATGGACAGGGGGTACCGGGGAGCTGTTTTTT
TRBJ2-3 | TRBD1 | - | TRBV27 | CASSPGTGETDTQYF | TGTGCCAGCAGTCCAGGGACAGGGGAGACAGATACGCAGTATTTT
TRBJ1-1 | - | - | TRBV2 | CASRVGMNTEAFF | TGTGCCAGCAGGGTCGGCATGAACACTGAAGCTTTCTTT
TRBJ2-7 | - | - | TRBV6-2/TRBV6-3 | CVSTTAAYEQYF | TGTGTCAGCACGACAGCAGCCTACGAGCAGTACTTC
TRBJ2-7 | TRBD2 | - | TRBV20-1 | CSASGVSGGLPYEQYF | TGCAGTGCTAGTGGCGTTAGCGGGGGCCTACCCTACGAGCAGTACTTC
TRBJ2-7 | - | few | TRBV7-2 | CASSLTGIDHEQYF | TGTGCCAGCAGCTTAACCGGGATCGACCACGAGCAGTACTTC
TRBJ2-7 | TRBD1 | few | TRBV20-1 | CSAASDRGSNEQYF | TGCAGTGCTGCGAGCGACAGGGGGTCCAACGAGCAGTACTTC
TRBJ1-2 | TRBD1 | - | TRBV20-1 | CSATGGHGYTF | TGCAGTGCAACAGGGGGTCATGGCTACACCTTC
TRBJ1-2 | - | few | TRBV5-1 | CASSHGTATYGYTF | TGCGCCAGCAGCCACGGGACGGCGACCTATGGCTACACCTTC
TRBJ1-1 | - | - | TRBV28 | CASSQPGLMNTEAFF | TGTGCCAGCAGCCAACCGGGCCTTATGAACACTGAAGCTTTCTTT
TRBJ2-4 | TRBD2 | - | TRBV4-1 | CASSPGTSGLNIQYF | TGCGCCAGCAGCCCAGGGACTAGCGGGTTGAACATTCAGTACTTC
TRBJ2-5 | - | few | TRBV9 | CASSPSGQGSETQYF | TGTGCCAGCAGCCCATCAGGGCAGGGTTCAGAGACCCAGTACTTC
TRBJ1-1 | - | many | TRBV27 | CASRQYGHTEAFF | TGTGCCAGCAGGCAGTATGGGCACACTGAAGCTTTCTTT
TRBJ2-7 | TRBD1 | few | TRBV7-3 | CASSRPSTGQGHEQYF | TGTGCCAGCAGTCGGCCCTCCACGGGACAGGGGCACGAGCAGTACTTC
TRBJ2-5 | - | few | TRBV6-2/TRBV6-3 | CASSYTSETQYF | TGTGCCAGCAGTTACACCTCCGAGACCCAGTACTTC
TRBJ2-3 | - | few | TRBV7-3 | CASGTGDTDTQYF | TGTGCCAGCGGAACAGGAGACACAGATACGCAGTATTTT
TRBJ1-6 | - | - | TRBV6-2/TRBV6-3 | CASRVPPNSYNSPLHF | TGTGCCAGCAGGGTGCCACCTAACTCCTATAATTCACCCCTCCACTTT
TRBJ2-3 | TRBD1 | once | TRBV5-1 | CASGNRGSDTQYF | TGCGCCAGCGGTAACAGGGGTTCAGATACGCAGTATTTT
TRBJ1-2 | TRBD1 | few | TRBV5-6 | CASSLAQSGGAYGYTF | TGTGCCAGCAGCTTGGCCCAGTCAGGGGGCGCCTATGGCTACACCTTC
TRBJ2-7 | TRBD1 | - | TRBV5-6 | CASSWRSPDRGYEQYF | TGTGCCAGCAGCTGGAGGAGCCCGGACAGGGGATACGAGCAGTACTTC
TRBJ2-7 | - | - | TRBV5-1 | CASSPGADLYHEQYF | TGCGCCAGCAGCCCCGGGGCGGATCTCTACCACGAGCAGTACTTC
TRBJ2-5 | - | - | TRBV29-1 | CSASGGATYQETQYF | TGCAGCGCTTCGGGTGGGGCCACGTACCAAGAGACCCAGTACTTC
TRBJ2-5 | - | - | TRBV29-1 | CSYRGDLQETQYF | TGCAGCTATAGGGGAGACCTACAAGAGACCCAGTACTTC
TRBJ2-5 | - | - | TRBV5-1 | CASSLRGQSGETQYF | TGCGCCAGCAGCTTGAGGGGACAATCCGGCGAGACCCAGTACTTC
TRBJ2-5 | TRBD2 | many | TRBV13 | CASSLPGLVGETQYF | TGTGCCAGCAGCTTGCCGGGACTAGTAGGGGAGACCCAGTACTTC
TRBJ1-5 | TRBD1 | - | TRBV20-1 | CSASPDRGSRNQPQHF | TGCAGTGCTTCACCGGACAGGGGATCGAGGAATCAGCCCCAGCATTTT
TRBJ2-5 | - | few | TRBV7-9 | CASSLIQKQETQYF | TGTGCCAGCAGCTTAATACAGAAACAAGAGACCCAGTACTTC
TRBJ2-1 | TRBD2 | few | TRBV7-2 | CASSLVGGGALDEQFF | TGTGCCAGCAGCTTAGTCGGCGGGGGGGCCCTGGATGAGCAGTTCTTC
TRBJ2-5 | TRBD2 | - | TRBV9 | CASSPRIGLAGGFRETQYF | TGTGCCAGCAGCCCCCGAATAGGACTAGCGGGCGGTTTTAGGGAGACCCAGTACTTC
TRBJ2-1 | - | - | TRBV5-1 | CASSFQTDNEQFF | TGCGCCAGCAGCTTCCAGACAGACAATGAGCAGTTCTTC
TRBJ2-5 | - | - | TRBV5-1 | CASSPLVAEETQYF | TGCGCCAGCAGCCCGCTGGTGGCAGAAGAGACCCAGTACTTC
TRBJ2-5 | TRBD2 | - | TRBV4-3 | CASSQDLGPSGRLGETQYF | TGCGCCAGCAGCCAAGATCTCGGGCCTAGCGGGAGGTTGGGAGAGACCCAGTACTTC